This is a list of T cell receptor beta chains from one sample in a study of blood T cell repertoires in COVID-19. The assay was immunoSEQ multiplex PCR, and TCRdb's table has in-frame clones only and misses some. The sample has approximately 220,000 clones, around 91% seen once. What was sequenced was PBMCs or T cells enriched from blood (not recorded which). The receptors here all came from a woman younger than 30 in a cohort exposed to, infected with or recovered from COVID-19 (not recorded which). Each CDR3 is given with its conserved first and last residue. A D gene is named only where the DNA matches it firmly. Where a row states a size, it is once, few, many or the class of an expanded clone; other rows omit it.

. | TRBJ1-4 | TRBV6-5 | TRBD1 | TGTGCCAGCGCGGACAGGGGTTCAACTAATGAAAAACTGTTTTTT | CASADRGSTNEKLFF
. | TRBJ2-5 | TRBV3-1/TRBV3-2 | . | TGTGCCAGCAGCAACGACAGCGAGGAGACCCAGTACTTC | CASSNDSEETQYF
many | TRBJ2-7 | TRBV6-5 | TRBD2 | TGTGCCACTTCCGGGACTAGCGTCTACGAGCAGTACTTC | CATSGTSVYEQYF
. | TRBJ2-6 | TRBV10-2 | . | TGCGCCAGCAGTGAGAGGCAGGCTGGGGCCAACGTCCTGACTTTC | CASSERQAGANVLTF
. | TRBJ1-1 | TRBV19 | TRBD1 | TGTGCCAGTGCCGGGACAGGGGGCACTGAAGCTTTCTTT | CASAGTGGTEAFF
few | TRBJ2-7 | TRBV6-5 | . | TGTGCCAGCAGTTATGGGGACAAATACGAGCAGTACTTC | CASSYGDKYEQYF
. | TRBJ1-1 | TRBV12-3/TRBV12-4 | . | TGTGCCAGCAGCCTGGGGCCAGGGGAGGCTTTCTTT | CASSLGPGEAFF
. | TRBJ2-4 | TRBV6-1 | . | TGTGCCAGCAGTGAAGTTCGGGGGACCGGGTATCTAACCAAAAACATTCAGTACTTC | CASSEVRGTGYLTKNIQYF
. | TRBJ1-3 | TRBV9 | . | TGTGCCAGCAGTCTAACCAGGGGCGCTGGAAACACCATATATTTT | CASSLTRGAGNTIYF
few | TRBJ1-6 | TRBV3-1/TRBV3-2 | . | TGTGCCAGCAGCCAATTGTTGGACAGACATAATTCACCCCTCCACTTT | CASSQLLDRHNSPLHF
. | TRBJ1-1 | TRBV28 | TRBD1 | TGTGCCAGCAGGGGACAGACTTACATGAACACTGAAGCTTTCTTT | CASRGQTYMNTEAFF
. | TRBJ2-7 | TRBV25-1 | TRBD1 | TGTGCCAGCAGCATATCGGGACAGTACGAGCAGTACTTC | CASSISGQYEQYF
. | TRBJ2-2 | TRBV7-8 | TRBD2 | TGTGCCAGCGGCTTCGCGGGGGCGAACACCGGGGAGCTGTTTTTT | CASGFAGANTGELFF
. | TRBJ2-5 | TRBV6-1 | . | TGTGCCAGCAGTGAAGTCGAGGGGCAGGGGCAAGAGACCCAGTACTTC | CASSEVEGQGQETQYF
. | TRBJ2-7 | TRBV11-2 | TRBD2 | TGTGCCAGCAGCTTAGGGAGGACTAGCGGGACTAAGCAGTACTTC | CASSLGRTSGTKQYF
. | TRBJ1-3 | TRBV19 | . | TGTGCCAGTAGTAACCCTCCAGGGGCTGGAAACACCATATATTTT | CASSNPPGAGNTIYF
. | TRBJ1-1 | TRBV19 | . | TGTGCCAGCAGGGTGGCGGCTTCGAACACTGAAGCTTTCTTT | CASRVAASNTEAFF
. | TRBJ1-1 | TRBV2 | . | TGTGCCAGCAGGGTAATCAGGGGAGAGAGGGTATACACTGAAGCTTTCTTT | CASRVIRGERVYTEAFF
. | TRBJ2-7 | TRBV5-1 | TRBD1 | TGCGCCAGCAGCCCGACAGGGAACGAGCAGTACTTC | CASSPTGNEQYF
. | TRBJ2-2 | TRBV19 | . | TGTGCCAGTACCCTCGGGCCTGAGGGGGCCGGGGAGCTGTTTTTT | CASTLGPEGAGELFF
. | TRBJ2-1 | TRBV5-5 | . | TGTGCCAGCAGCTTGAGGGAGAGCTCCTACAATGAGCAGTTCTTC | CASSLRESSYNEQFF
. | TRBJ1-6 | TRBV2 | TRBD1 | TGTGCCAGCAGTGTAAGGAGAGGACAGGGAAATTCACCCCTCCACTTT | CASSVRRGQGNSPLHF
. | TRBJ1-4 | TRBV28 | . | TGTGCCAGCAGTGACTACAGGGAGGGAGGGGAAAAACTGTTTTTT | CASSDYREGGEKLFF
. | TRBJ1-1 | TRBV5-5 | . | TGTGCCAGCAGCCTGGGACTTAGTGAAGCTTTCTTT | CASSLGLSEAFF
. | TRBJ1-2 | TRBV6-1 | . | TGTGCCAGCAGTGAAGGGTCAGGAGGGGCCTATGGCTACACCTTC | CASSEGSGGAYGYTF
. | TRBJ1-2 | TRBV5-1 | . | TGCGCCAGCAGCTTGGCAGGGGCTGGGCTTTATGGCTACACCTTC | CASSLAGAGLYGYTF
. | TRBJ2-1 | TRBV15 | . | TGTGCCACCAACAGGGAGAGCTCCTACAATGAGCAGTTCTTC | CATNRESSYNEQFF
. | TRBJ2-1 | TRBV27 | . | TGTGCCAGCAGTTCTGAACGCCAGGGGACCTCTCCTACATGGGAGCAGTTCTTC | CASSSERQGTSPTWEQFF
once | TRBJ2-3 | TRBV7-9 | . | TGTGCCAGCAGCCCCCACAGGGAGTCGGATACGCAGTATTTT | CASSPHRESDTQYF
once | TRBJ2-2 | TRBV19 | . | TGTGCCAGTAGTGCCCGGGACTGGTGGACCGGGGAGCTGTTTTTT | CASSARDWWTGELFF
. | TRBJ1-4 | TRBV5-1 | TRBD1 | TGCGCCAGCAGCCTTAGACAGGGGACTAATGAAAAACTGTTTTTT | CASSLRQGTNEKLFF
once | TRBJ2-1 | TRBV5-4 | TRBD2 | TGTGCCAGCCGCGATGGAGCGGGAGGAAACAATGAGCAGTTCTTC | CASRDGAGGNNEQFF
. | TRBJ1-5 | TRBV19 | TRBD1 | TGTGCCAGTAGCTTCGGGACAGGGACTCAGCCCCAGCATTTT | CASSFGTGTQPQHF
. | TRBJ2-7 | TRBV9 | . | TGTGCCAGCAGCGTAGGGCAGGGCCTTTCCTACGAGCAGTACTTC | CASSVGQGLSYEQYF
. | TRBJ1-1 | TRBV11-3 | . | TGTGCCAGCAGCCCGTCCGGGTCAGCCAACACTGAAGCTTTCTTT | CASSPSGSANTEAFF
once | TRBJ2-6 | TRBV19 | . | TGTGCCAGTAGTTCCGGCTGGGCGTCCGGGGCCAACGTCCTGACTTTC | CASSSGWASGANVLTF
once | TRBJ2-1 | TRBV10-3 | . | TGTGCCATCAGCGGGGAAAGCTCCTACAATGAGCAGTTCTTC | CAISGESSYNEQFF
. | TRBJ1-3 | TRBV9 | . | TGTGCCAGCAGCAAGGAGAGCTCTGGAAACACCATATATTTT | CASSKESSGNTIYF
once | TRBJ2-6 | TRBV5-5 | . | TGTGCCAGCAGCTTGGCATCAGGGGATGTGGCTGGGGCCAACGTCCTGACTTTC | CASSLASGDVAGANVLTF